These 8 T cell receptor beta chains were all obtained from the same sample, sequenced in a study of blood T cell repertoires in COVID-19 (TCRdb year 2020). The library relied on the immunoSEQ multiplex PCR assay. The table comes from immuneACCESS by way of TCRdb, which keeps in-frame sequences with V and J called. Part of the clones is missing from these tables; in studies checked, under half for an unresolved V gene and the rest for unknown reasons. The sample table records about 130,000 clones; about 76% of these occur just once. The biggest ten clones account for approximately 5.2% of the sample. Input material: peripheral blood. The receptors derive from an older woman with COVID-19, enrolled during active disease.

The chain recombines TRBV11-2 with TRBJ1-4, with TRBD1 identical over 7 bases. CDR1 and CDR2 (germline): SGHAT, FQNNGV. After removal of 5 bases from V and 5 bases from J, the junction contained 8 bases not matched to a gene. CDR3 size: 15 residues. For the CDR3, the DNA is TGTGCCAGCAGCCGATCCGGGACAGACAATGAAAAACTGTTTTTT. Amino acids: CASSRSGTDNEKLFF.

V usage is TRBV4-1 and J usage is TRBJ1-3; 10 bases map to TRBD1. V trimming: 5 bases; J trimming: 0 bases; junction bases outside the gene matches: 7. This CDR3 has 17 residues. Germline lookup yields CDR1 MGHRA and CDR2 YSYEKL. CDR3 sequence reads: CASSVGTGVSSGNTIYF. Written as DNA, the CDR3 is TGCGCCAGCAGCGTAGGGACAGGGGTTTCCTCTGGAAACACCATATATTTT.

This clone has more than one count but fewer than ten. This sequence joins TRBV6-2 or TRBV6-3 and TRBJ2-3; D perhaps matches TRBD1 (5 bases). Trimming removed 2 bases at V and 5 bases at J, with 14 bases between. The CDR3 is made up of 15 amino acids. Germline CDR1 and CDR2: MNHEY and SVGEGT. The CDR3 bases are TGTGCCAGCAGTTACAGTCAGGGTAGGGTAGATACGCAGTATTTT. It yields the protein CASSYSQGRVDTQYF.

J is TRBJ1-2 and V is TRBV5-4; D may be TRBD1 (6 bases). Germline V gene sequence: CDR1 SGHNT, CDR2 YYREEE (reference sequence). CDR3 length: 16 residues. With 6 bases removed from V and 0 bases from J, the gap between germline ends came to 18 bases. Here the CDR3 reads CASMHGGGGPNYGYTF. The CDR3 DNA reads TGTGCCAGCATGCATGGAGGGGGGGGGCCTAACTATGGCTACACCTTC.

The chain has TRBV19 and TRBJ1-2; 8 nucleotides line up with TRBD1. This CDR3 comprises 14 residues. V lost 8 bases and J lost 8; bases outside the gene matches: 13. CDR1 and CDR2 from the germline V gene are LNHDA and SQIVND (reference sequence). The CDR3 DNA follows: TGTGCCAGTCGTCTGGACAGGGACTCGAGGGGCTACACCTTC. Translated, it gives CASRLDRDSRGYTF.

The chain links TRBV30 to TRBJ1-6, with D maybe TRBD1 (6 bases). The CDR3 length is 13 residues. Trimming took off 4 bases at V and 7 bases at J, with 11 bases between the two ends. Germline CDR1 GTSNPN, CDR2 SVGIG (reference sequence). Here the CDR3 DNA reads TGTGCCTGGAAAGGGGGGGTCAATTCACCCCTCCACTTT. Amino acids: CAWKGGVNSPLHF.

The gene calls are TRBV19 and TRBJ1-1; TRBD1 is a possible D gene (5 bases). Germline assignment: CDR1 LNHDA and CDR2 SQIVND (reference sequence). The CDR3 is 17 residues long. The V gene lost 3 bases and the J gene lost 0 bases, with 17 bases spanning the gap. The CDR3, as DNA: TGTGCCAGTAGTATTTTAGGACAAGGAGGGCTGAACACTGAAGCTTTCTTT. Its protein is CASSILGQGGLNTEAFF.

This clone was counted a few times. This rearrangement joins TRBV21-1 to TRBJ1-3. TRBV21-1 is an annotated pseudogene. The CDR3 extends over 19 amino acids. CDR3 nucleotide sequence: TGTGCCAGCAGCTACTATTGGCGCGGGGGACTCCTCTCTGGAAACACCATATATTTT. Translated, it gives CASSYYWRGGLLSGNTIYF.